The present TCR beta chain was sequenced within a study of T cell responses to AZD1222 COVID-19 vaccine (dated by TCRdb to about 2021). Turning to the overall study: AZD1222 recipients whose second dose came at about 4 weeks and those whose second dose came at about 12 weeks were combined into one group, since spike-specific TCR depth and breadth did not differ between the two schedules. Trial participants were enrolled into age subgroups of 18-55, 56-69 and 70-plus years, which contained about 150, 28 and 57 TCR-sequenced participants, respectively. TCR sequencing was performed for roughly 250 trial participants, of whom about 200 were given two doses of AZD1222 and some 25 were given two doses of MenACWY control vaccine. Paper-wide results and their limitations: Vaccine-associated CD4 TCRs spanned the whole spike protein, with dominant responses in regions 160-218 and 743-854. Participants were mostly white British, with more females than males. The authors suggested clonal diversity may have been underestimated. In the small 56-69-year group, the increase in depth fell short of significance, most likely because of low power. Reportedly, close to half of the unique spike-specific TCRs recognized epitopes lying outside the regions that are mutated in the B.1.351 and B.1.1.7 variants. Conclusions about previously exposed vaccinees are limited, since just six or seven AZD1222 recipients were seropositive for SARS-CoV-2 at baseline. Because no day 14 peak-response samples were available, the repertoires could be characterized only after the peak T cell response. After two AZD1222 doses, both the breadth and the depth of spike-specific TCRs were significantly higher than at day 0 and than in MenACWY recipients.

Taken from cysteine to phenylalanine, the CDR3 has 14 residues. Only CDR3 DNA is held: 42 bases, read in frame from base 1. Per the germline V gene (reference sequence), LGHDT is the CDR1 and YNNKEL is the CDR2. Clipping removes 2 bases from V and 8 bases from J, with 5 as the unmatched junction base count. Turning to this clone: Its recognized antigen is unknown. No much larger clone is present one base from it, and per-base qualities are unavailable.

The time point label of this sample denotes: baseline before first vaccination. Vaccinee samples were obtained from the UK trials COV001 and COV002, which included a single-blind randomized controlled phase 2/3 trial of AZD1222 (ChAdOx1 nCoV-19) in healthy adults. Trial participant PBMC samples were collected at day 0 and day 28 after the second dose for TCRbeta chain sequencing. The CDR3 regions of human TCRbeta chains were subjected to immunosequencing. For the original study's pipeline: Repertoire TCRs were matched against a reference library of SARS-CoV-2-specific TCRs generated with the MIRA antigen-specificity platform. Breadth was defined as the fraction of unique TCRs that were SARS-CoV-2-associated, and depth was defined as the fraction of total T cells that were SARS-CoV-2-associated. Using the MIRA data, every spike-specific TCR was mapped to the spike region that the TCR reacted to and assigned to either a CD4 or a CD8 class. Log10-transformed breadth and depth values were compared by one-way ANOVA with Sidak's multiple comparisons tests. Held by TCRdb, this immuneACCESS table contains in-frame sequences only and omits some clones. Under half of the omission traces to an unresolved V gene where checked; the cause of the rest is unknown. V, J and clone size reflect that table, while D and trimming were determined from the DNA. The sample table shows about 120,000 clones, and 80% to 90% are seen once. Approximately 1.5% of the sample is held by the ten biggest clonotypes.

This chain joins TRBV3-1 (or the pseudogene TRBV3-2) to TRBJ1-4; TRBD1 aligns with 7 central bases. This receptor was taken from an adult in good health. Sequencing used peripheral blood, obtained on day 0 of AZD1222 vaccination. The CDR3 corresponds to CASSQHRRGEKLFF. Read as DNA, the sequence is TGTGCCAGCAGCCAACATCGCAGGGGGGAAAAACTGTTTTTT.